A single sample is the source of the 8 T cell receptor beta chains below, sequenced in a study of blood T cells in healthy people across ages. Together with a sample-barcoded 5' primer, a J-beta primer mix was included in a second PCR lasting about 6 to 11 cycles. Each CDR3 protein gets one entry after TCRdb re-called the 5' RACE reads with MiXCR. The sample carries hundreds of thousands of distinct CDR3 sequences, under 70% recorded once. The source material was blood. The receptors derive from a man in his sixties in good health.

The sample holds many counts of this clonotype. The genes are TRBV4-1 and TRBJ2-3; D is possibly TRBD1 or TRBD2 (7 bases each). Germline V gives CDR1 MGHRA, CDR2 YSYEKL. The CDR3 is 15 amino acids. Trimming took 2 bases from V and 6 from J, leaving 15 bases between them. CDR3 bases: TGCGCCAGCAGCCAACAGGGGGGGCCTTGGGATACGCAGTATTTT. This sequence encodes CASSQQGGPWDTQYF.

The CDR3: CASSQPNDRDHKGYTF. For the CDR3, the DNA is TGCGCCAGCAGCCAGCCTAACGACAGGGATCATAAGGGCTACACCTTC. V is TRBV4-1 and J is TRBJ1-2, with 7 bases lining up with TRBD1. CDR1 and CDR2 (germline): MGHRA, YSYEKL. This CDR3 spans 16 amino acids. V was clipped by 3 bases and J by 8 bases; unmatched bases: 15.

As for this clonotype: An end of the junction differs from the germline gene, which may be a read error. The V and J genes are TRBV5-1 and TRBJ2-7, with unresolved D. Germline V gene sequence: CDR1 SGHRS, CDR2 YFSETQ. The CDR3 is 12 amino acids. CDR3 sequence (DNA): TGCCCCAGCAGGCCTTCCGGCTACGAGCAGTACTTC. The encoded protein is CPSRPSGYEQYF.

In its sample, this clonotype was seen a few times. The rearrangement links TRBV29-1 to TRBJ2-1, with D perhaps matching TRBD1 (5 bases). Germline V lookup: CDR1 SQVTM, CDR2 ANQGSEA. The CDR3 has 13 residues. Trimming shortened V by 5 bases and J by 3 bases, and 11 bases separated the two germline ends. The DNA for the CDR3 is TGCAGCGTTATAATTACAGGCTACAATGAGCAGTTCTTC. It encodes CSVIITGYNEQFF.

This chain connects TRBV7-2 to TRBJ1-4; 10 nucleotides line up with TRBD1. Germline V gene sequence: CDR1 SGHTA, CDR2 FQGNSA. The CDR3 sequence is 16 residues long. V shed 5 bases and J 6 bases; nucleotides not matched to a gene: 9. The CDR3 nucleotides are TGTGCCAGCAGCGGGGTTACCGGGACAGGGGATGAAAAACTGTTTTTT. It translates to CASSGVTGTGDEKLFF.

This chain uses TRBV3-1 with TRBJ2-3; 7 bases match TRBD2. V dropped 10 bases and J dropped 4; count of bases not matched to a gene: 14. This CDR3 spans 15 amino acids. Looked up from germline, CDR1 is LGHDT and CDR2 is YNNKEL (reference sequence). CDR3 loop: CAIYDRGLGADTQYF. The CDR3 DNA follows: TGTGCCATCTACGACCGAGGACTAGGCGCAGATACGCAGTATTTT.

This clonotype has only a few counts. V gene TRBV6-6 combines with J gene TRBJ2-1; D possibly corresponds to TRBD2 (7 bases). The germline gives CDR1 MNHNY, CDR2 SVGAGI (reference sequence). V lost 2 bases, J lost 2 bases, and 13 bases lay in between. CDR3 length equals 16 residues. In DNA, the CDR3 is TGTGCCAGCAGTTACCCCGGGGGGACAACCTACAATGAGCAGTTCTTC. This translates into CASSYPGGTTYNEQFF.

The genes are TRBV5-1 and TRBJ2-7, with TRBD2 identical over 8 bases. The trim removed 3 bases at V and 6 bases at J, leaving 11 bases unmatched. The germline V gene encodes CDR1 SGHRS and CDR2 YFSETQ. The CDR3 has 15 residues. The CDR3, as DNA: TGCGCCAGCAGCTGGGGCCTAGCGGGTCAGGGCGAGCAGTACTTC. It yields the protein CASSWGLAGQGEQYF.